This T cell receptor beta chain emerged from a study of radiotherapy plus CTLA-4 blockade in lung cancer. Across the whole study: Of the patients, 18% showed objective responses and 31% attained disease control. Regarding the study as a whole: Response was reportedly best predicted by early blood T cell clone dynamics, with interferon-beta.

This CDR3 is built from 16 residues. The repertoire was sequenced with immunoSEQ multiplex PCR; TCRdb's copy has only in-frame clones and lacks some. Here the sample spans more than 90,000 clones, 88% being singletons. A note on this clone: What it binds is unknown.

This sequence joins TRBV21-1 and TRBJ1-1; no check of the table's D call, TRBD1, against the DNA was made. TRBV21-1 is a recognized pseudogene. The TCR originated in a human donor with non-small cell lung cancer that progressed on radiotherapy plus ipilimumab. This sample comprised peripheral blood, obtained from a patient treated with radiotherapy plus ipilimumab. Here the CDR3 DNA reads TGTGCCAGCAGGGTGTTTGTATACACAATTCGCACTGAAGCTTTCTTT. Translated: CASRVFVYTIRTEAFF.